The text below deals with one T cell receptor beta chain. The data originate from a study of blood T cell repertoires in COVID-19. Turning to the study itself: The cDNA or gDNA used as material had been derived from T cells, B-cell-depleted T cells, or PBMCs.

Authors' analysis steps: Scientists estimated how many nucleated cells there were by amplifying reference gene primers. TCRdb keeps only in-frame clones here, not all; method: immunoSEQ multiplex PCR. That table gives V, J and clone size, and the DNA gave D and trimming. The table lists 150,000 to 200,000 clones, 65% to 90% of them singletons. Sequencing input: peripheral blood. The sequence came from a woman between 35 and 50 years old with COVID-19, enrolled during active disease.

This chain's CDR3 is CASSEGLAGGYNEQFF. DNA of the CDR3: TGTGCCAGCAGTGAAGGACTAGCGGGGGGGTACAATGAGCAGTTCTTC. V usage is TRBV6-1 and J usage is TRBJ2-1; TRBD2 aligns across 14 bases. This CDR3 contains 16 residues. Germline V gene lookup returns CDR1 MNHNS and CDR2 SASEGT. J lost 4 bases, V lost 1 base, and 0 bases had no gene match.